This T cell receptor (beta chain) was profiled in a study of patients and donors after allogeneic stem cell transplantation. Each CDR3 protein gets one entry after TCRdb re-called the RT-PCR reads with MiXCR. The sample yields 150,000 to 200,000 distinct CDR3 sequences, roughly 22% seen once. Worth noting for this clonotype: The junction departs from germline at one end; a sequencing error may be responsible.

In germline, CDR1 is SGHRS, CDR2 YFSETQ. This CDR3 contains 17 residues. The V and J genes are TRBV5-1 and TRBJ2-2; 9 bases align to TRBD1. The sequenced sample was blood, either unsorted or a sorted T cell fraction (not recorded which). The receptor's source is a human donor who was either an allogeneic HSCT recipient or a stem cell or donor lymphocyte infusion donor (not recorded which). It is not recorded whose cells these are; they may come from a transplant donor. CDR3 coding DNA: TGCGCCAGCACTCTATCCGGGACAGGGATTTTCACCAGGGAGCTGTTTTTT. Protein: CASTLSGTGIFTRELFF.